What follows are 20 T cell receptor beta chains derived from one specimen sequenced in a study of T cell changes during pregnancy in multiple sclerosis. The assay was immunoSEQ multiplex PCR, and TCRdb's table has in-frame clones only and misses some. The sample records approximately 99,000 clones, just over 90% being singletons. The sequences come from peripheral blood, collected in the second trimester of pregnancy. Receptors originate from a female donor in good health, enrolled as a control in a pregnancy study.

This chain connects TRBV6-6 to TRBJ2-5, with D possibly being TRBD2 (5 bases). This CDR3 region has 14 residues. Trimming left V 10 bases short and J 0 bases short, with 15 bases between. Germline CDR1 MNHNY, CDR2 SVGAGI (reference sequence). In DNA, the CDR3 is TGTGCCACGCATCTTAGCGAGTACCAAGAGACCCAGTACTTC. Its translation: CATHLSEYQETQYF.

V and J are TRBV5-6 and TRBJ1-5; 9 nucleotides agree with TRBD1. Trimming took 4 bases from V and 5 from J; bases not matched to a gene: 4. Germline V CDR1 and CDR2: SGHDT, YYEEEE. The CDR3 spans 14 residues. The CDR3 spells CASSPRQGDQPQHF. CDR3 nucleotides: TGTGCCAGCAGCCCTAGACAGGGGGATCAGCCCCAGCATTTT.

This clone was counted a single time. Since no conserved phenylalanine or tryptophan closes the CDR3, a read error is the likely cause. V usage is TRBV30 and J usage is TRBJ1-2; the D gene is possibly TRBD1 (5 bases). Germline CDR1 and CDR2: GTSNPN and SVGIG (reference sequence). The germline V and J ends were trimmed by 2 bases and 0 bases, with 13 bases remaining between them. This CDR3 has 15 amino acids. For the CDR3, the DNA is TGTGCCTGGAGTTTGGGGGGGATAGCTAACTATGGCTACACCTCC. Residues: CAWSLGGIANYGYTS.

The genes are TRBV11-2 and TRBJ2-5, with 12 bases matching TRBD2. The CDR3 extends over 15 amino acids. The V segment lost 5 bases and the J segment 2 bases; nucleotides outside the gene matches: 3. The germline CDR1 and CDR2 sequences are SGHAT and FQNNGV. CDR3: CASSDLAGGQETQYF. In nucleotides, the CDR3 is TGTGCCAGCAGCGACCTAGCGGGGGGGCAAGAGACCCAGTACTTC.

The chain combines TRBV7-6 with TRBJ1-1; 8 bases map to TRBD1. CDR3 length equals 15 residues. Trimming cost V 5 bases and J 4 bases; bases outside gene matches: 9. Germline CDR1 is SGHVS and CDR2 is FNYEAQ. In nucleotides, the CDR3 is TGTGCCAGCAGCCCGGCGAACAGGGGGGGCACTGAAGCTTTCTTT. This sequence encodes CASSPANRGGTEAFF.

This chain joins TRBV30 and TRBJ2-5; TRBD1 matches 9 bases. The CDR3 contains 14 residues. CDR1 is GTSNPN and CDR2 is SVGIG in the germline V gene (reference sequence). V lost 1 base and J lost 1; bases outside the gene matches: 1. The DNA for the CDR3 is TGTGCCTGGAGTGGGGACAGGGTCCAAGAGACCCAGTACTTC. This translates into CAWSGDRVQETQYF.

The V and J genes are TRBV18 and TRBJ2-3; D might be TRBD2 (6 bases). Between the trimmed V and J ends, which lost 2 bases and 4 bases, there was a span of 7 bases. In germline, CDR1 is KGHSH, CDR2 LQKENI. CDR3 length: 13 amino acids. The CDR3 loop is CASSPGGADTQYF. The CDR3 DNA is TGTGCCAGCTCACCAGGCGGGGCAGATACGCAGTATTTT.

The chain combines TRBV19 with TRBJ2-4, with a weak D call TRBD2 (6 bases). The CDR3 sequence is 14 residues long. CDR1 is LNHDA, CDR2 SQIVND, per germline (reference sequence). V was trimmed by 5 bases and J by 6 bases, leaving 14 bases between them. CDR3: CASSPRDSRNIQYF. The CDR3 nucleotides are TGTGCCAGTAGTCCCCGGGACTCTAGAAACATTCAGTACTTC.

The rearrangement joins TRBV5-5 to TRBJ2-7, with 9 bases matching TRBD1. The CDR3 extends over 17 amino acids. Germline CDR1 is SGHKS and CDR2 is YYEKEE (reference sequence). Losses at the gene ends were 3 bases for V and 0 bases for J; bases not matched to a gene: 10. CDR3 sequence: CASSSFGTGPSSYEQYF. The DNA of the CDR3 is TGTGCCAGCAGCTCCTTCGGGACAGGGCCCAGCTCCTACGAGCAGTACTTC.

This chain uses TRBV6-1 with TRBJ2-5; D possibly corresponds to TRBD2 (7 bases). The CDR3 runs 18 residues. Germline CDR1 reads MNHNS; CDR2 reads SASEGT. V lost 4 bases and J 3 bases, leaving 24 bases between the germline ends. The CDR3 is CASSAVLRQVRGEETQYF. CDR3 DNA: TGTGCCAGCAGTGCAGTTTTAAGACAGGTTCGGGGGGAAGAGACCCAGTACTTC.

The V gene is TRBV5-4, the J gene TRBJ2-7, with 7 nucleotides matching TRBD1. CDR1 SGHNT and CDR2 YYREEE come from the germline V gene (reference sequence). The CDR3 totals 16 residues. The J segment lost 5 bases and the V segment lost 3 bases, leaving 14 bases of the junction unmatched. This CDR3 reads CASSYAQGIERNEQYF. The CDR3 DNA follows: TGTGCCAGCAGCTACGCACAGGGGATCGAAAGAAACGAGCAGTACTTC.

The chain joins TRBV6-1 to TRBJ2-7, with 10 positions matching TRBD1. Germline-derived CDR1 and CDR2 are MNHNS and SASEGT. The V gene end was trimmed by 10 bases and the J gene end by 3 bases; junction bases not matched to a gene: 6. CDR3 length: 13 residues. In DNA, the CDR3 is TGTGCCACAACCGGGACAGGGGTCTACGAGCAGTACTTC. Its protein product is CATTGTGVYEQYF.

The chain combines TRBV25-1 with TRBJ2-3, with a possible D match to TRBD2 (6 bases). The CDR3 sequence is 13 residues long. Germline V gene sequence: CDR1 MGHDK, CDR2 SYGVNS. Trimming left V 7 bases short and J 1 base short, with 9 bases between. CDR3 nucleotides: TGTGCCAGCACCCCTAGCGGCACAGATACGCAGTATTTT. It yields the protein CASTPSGTDTQYF.

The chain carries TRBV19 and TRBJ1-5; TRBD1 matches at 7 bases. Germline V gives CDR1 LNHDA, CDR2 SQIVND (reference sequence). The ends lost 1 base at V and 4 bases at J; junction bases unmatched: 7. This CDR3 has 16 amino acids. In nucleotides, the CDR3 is TGTGCCAGTAGTATAGTTGGGGCAGGGGGGAATCAGCCCCAGCATTTT. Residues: CASSIVGAGGNQPQHF.

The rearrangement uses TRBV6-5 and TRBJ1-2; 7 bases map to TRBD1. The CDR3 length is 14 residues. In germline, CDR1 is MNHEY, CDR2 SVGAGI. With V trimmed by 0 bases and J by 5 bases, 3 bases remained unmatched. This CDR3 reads CASSYSRQGYGYTF. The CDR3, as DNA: TGTGCCAGCAGTTACTCGAGACAGGGTTATGGCTACACCTTC.

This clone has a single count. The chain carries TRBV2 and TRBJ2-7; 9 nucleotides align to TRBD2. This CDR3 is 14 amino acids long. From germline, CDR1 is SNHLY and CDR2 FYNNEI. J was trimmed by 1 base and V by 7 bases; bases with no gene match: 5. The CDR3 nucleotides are TGTGCCAGCACCAATAGCGGGAGTTCCTACGAGCAGTACTTC. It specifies CASTNSGSSYEQYF.

The CDR3 DNA is TGCGCCAGCAGCCCAGGGGTGGGGAGTAGCTCCTACGAGCAGTACTTC. It translates to CASSPGVGSSSYEQYF. The chain recombines TRBV4-3 with TRBJ2-7, with D possibly TRBD1 on 6 matching bases. Germline V gene data show CDR1 as LGHNA and CDR2 as YSLEER. V was pared by 4 bases and J by 0 bases, with 16 bases between. This CDR3 is 16 amino acids long.

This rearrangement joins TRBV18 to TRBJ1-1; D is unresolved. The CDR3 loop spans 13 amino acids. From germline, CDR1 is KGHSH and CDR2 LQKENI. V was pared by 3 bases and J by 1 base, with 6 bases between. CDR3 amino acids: CASSPRRNTEAFF. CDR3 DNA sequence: TGTGCCAGCTCACCCAGAAGGAACACTGAAGCTTTCTTT.

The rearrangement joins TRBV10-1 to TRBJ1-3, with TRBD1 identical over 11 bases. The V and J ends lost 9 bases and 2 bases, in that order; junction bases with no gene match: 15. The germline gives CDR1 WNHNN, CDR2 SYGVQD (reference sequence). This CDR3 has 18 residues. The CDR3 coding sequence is TGCGCCAGGGTTCCGGGACAGGGGGTCATACATCCTGGAAACACCATATATTTT. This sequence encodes CARVPGQGVIHPGNTIYF.

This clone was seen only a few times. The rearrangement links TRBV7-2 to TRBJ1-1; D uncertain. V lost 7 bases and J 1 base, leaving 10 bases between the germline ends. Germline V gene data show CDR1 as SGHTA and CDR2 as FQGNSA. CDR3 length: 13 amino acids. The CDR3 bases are TGTGCCAGCACCCTCACTCCGAACACTGAAGCTTTCTTT. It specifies CASTLTPNTEAFF.